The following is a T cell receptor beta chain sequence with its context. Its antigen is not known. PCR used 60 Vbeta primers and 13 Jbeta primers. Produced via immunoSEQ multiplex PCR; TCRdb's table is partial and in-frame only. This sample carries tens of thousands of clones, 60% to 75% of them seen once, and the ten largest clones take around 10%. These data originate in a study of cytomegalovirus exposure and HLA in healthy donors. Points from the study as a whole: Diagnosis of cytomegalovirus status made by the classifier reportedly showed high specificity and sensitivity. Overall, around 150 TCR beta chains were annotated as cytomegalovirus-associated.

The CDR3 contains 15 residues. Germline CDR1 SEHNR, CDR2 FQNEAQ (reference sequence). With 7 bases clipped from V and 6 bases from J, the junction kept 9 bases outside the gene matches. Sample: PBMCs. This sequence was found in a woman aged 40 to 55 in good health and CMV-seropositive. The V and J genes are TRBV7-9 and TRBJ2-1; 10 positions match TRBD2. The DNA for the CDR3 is TGTGCCAGCACCCAGCGGGCTAGCGGGGGCAATGAGCAGTTCTTC. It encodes CASTQRASGGNEQFF.